Included here is one T cell receptor beta chain sequence, with context. The antigen is undetermined. Germline V gives CDR1 ENHRY, CDR2 SYGVKD. The CDR3 sequence is 13 residues long. Losses at the gene ends were 9 bases for V and 6 bases for J; bases not matched to a gene: 3. This entry comes from a study of early T cells in non-severe SARS-CoV-2 infection. At the level of the study: It was bulk RNA from unsorted whole blood that was sequenced, and the chains were unpaired. Whole-study findings and limits: Matches to VDJdb favored anti-spike CD8 responses and missed private and CD4 specificities.

The protocol attached unique molecular identifiers to individual cDNA molecules. MiXCR, applied by TCRdb to the 5' RACE reads, yields one record per CDR3 protein. Counted here are approximately 69,000 distinct CDR3 sequences, roughly a tenth occurring once; the ten biggest clones make up about 6.1%. The sequence was obtained from an adult who was a healthcare worker with PCR-confirmed SARS-CoV-2 infection or an uninfected control (not recorded which). Sequenced sample: whole blood. This rearrangement joins TRBV10-3 to TRBJ1-6; 9 nucleotides match TRBD1. The CDR3 coding sequence is TGTGCCATACAGGGGGCGAGTAATTCACCCCTCCACTTT. Its translation is CAIQGASNSPLHF.